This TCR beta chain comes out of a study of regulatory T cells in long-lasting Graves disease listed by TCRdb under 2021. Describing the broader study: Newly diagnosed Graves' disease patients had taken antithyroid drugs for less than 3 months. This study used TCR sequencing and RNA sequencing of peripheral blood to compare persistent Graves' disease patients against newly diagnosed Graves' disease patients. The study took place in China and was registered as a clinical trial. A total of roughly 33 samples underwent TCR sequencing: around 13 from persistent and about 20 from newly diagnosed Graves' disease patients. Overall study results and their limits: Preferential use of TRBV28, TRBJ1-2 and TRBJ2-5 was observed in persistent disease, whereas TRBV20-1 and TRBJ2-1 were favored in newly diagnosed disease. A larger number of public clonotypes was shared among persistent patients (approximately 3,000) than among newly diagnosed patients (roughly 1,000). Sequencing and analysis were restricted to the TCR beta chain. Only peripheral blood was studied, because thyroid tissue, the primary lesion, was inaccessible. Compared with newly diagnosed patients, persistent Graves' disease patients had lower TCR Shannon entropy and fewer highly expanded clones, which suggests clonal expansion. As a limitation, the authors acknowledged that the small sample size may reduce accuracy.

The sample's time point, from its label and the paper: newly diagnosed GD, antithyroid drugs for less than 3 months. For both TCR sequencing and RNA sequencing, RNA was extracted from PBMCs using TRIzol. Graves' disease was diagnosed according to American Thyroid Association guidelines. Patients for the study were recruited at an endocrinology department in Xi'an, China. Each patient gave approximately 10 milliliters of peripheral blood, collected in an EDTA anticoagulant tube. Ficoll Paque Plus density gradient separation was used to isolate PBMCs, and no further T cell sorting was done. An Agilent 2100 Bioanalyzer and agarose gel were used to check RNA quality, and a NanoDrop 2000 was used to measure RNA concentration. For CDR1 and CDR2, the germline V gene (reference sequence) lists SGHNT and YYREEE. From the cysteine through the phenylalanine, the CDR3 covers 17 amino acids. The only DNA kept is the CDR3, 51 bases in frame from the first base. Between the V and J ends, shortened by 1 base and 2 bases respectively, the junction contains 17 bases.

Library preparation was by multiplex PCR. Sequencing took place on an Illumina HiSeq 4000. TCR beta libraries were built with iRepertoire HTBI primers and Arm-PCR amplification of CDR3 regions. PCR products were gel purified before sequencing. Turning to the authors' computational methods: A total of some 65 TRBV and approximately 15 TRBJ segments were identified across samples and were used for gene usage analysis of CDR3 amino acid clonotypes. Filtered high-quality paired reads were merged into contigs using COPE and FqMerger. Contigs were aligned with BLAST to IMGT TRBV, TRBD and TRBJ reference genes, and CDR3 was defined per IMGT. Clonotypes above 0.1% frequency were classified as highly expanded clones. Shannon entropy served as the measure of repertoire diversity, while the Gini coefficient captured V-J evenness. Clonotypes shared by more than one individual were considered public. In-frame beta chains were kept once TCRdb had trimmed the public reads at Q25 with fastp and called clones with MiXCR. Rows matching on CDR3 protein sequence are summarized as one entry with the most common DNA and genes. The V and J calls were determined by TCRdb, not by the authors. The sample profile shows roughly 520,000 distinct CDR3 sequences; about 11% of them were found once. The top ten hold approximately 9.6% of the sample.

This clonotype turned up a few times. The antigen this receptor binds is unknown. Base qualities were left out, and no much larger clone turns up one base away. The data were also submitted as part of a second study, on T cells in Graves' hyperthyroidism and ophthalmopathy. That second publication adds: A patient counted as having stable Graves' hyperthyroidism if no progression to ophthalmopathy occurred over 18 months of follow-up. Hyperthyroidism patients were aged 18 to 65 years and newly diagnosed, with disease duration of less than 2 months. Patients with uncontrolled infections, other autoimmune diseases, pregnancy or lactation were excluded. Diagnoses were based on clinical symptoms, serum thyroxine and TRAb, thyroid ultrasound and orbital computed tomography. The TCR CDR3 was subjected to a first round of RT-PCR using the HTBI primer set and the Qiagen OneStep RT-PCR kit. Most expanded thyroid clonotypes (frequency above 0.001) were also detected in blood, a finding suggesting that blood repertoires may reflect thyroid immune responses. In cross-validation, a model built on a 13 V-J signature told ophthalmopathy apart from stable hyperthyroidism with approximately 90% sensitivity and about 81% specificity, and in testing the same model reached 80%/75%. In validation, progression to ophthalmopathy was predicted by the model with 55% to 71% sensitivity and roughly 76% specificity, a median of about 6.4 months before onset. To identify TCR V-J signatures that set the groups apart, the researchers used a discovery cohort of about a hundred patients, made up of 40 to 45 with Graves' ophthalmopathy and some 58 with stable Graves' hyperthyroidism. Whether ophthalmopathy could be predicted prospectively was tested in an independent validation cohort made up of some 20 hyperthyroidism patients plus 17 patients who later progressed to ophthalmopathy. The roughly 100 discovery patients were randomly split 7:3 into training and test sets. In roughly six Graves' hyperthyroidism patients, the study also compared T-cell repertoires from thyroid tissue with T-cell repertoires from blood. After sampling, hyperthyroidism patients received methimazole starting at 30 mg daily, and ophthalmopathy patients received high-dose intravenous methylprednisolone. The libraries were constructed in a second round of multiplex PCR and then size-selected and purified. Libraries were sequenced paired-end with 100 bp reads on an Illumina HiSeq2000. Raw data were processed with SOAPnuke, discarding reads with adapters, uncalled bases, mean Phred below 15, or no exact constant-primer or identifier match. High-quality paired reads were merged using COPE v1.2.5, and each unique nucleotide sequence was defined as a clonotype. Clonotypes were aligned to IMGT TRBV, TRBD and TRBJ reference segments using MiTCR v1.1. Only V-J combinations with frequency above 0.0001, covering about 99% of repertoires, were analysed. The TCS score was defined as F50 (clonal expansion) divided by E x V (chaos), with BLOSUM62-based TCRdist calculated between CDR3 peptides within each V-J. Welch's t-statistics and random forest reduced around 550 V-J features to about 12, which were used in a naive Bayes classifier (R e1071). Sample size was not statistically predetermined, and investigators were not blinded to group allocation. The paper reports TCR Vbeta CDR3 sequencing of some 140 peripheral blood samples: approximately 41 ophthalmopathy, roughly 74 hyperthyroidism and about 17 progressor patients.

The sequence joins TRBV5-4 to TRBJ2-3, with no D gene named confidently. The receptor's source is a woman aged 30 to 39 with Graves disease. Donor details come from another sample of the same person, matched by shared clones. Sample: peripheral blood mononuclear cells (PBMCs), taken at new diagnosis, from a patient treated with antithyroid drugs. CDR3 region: CASSLPGRNRPTDTQYF. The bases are TGTGCCAGCAGCTTGCCAGGTAGAAACAGACCCACAGATACGCAGTATTTT.